One sample yielded the 19 T cell receptor beta chains listed below, sequenced in a study of blood T cell repertoires in COVID-19 (dated by TCRdb to the early 2020s). Libraries were built with the immunoSEQ multiplex PCR assay. TCRdb provides this immuneACCESS table in a form limited to in-frame rearrangements. Some clones are lacking; in checked studies, under half of them reflect an unresolved V gene, and why the rest are absent is not known. This sample gives 200,000 to 250,000 clones in total; approximately 81% of them show up just once. The top ten clonotypes cover 2.9% of the sample. The sequencing input was peripheral blood. The receptor source for this set is a man in his fifties or sixties who had recovered from COVID-19.

Notes on this clone: Other DNA sequences in the sample encode the same CDR3. The rearrangement joins TRBV5-1 to TRBJ2-3; D is ambiguous. There are 14 residues in the CDR3. The V end was cut by 1 base, the J end by 0 bases, with 6 bases between. The V gene's germline CDR1 is SGHRS and CDR2 YFSETQ. The chain's CDR3 is CASSLSQSTDTQYF. CDR3 DNA sequence: TGCGCCAGCAGCTTGTCACAGAGCACAGATACGCAGTATTTT.

The V and J genes are TRBV5-1 and TRBJ2-3, with D maybe TRBD1 (7 bases). CDR3 size: 15 residues. From germline, CDR1 is SGHRS and CDR2 YFSETQ. V lost 3 bases and J 1 base, leaving 12 bases between the germline ends. The CDR3 nucleotides are TGCGCCAGCAGCTACAGGGGACTCCGCACAGATACGCAGTATTTT. This translates into CASSYRGLRTDTQYF. The variable domain in full, with the rest retrieved from reference TRBV5-1 and TRBJ2-3, is KAGVTQTPRYLIKTRGQQVTLSCSPISGHRSVSWYQQTPGQGLQFLFEYFSETQRNKGNFPGRFSGRQFSNSRSEMNVSTLELGDSALYLCASSYRGLRTDTQYFGPGTRLTVL.

The rearrangement links TRBV28 to TRBJ2-7, with D uncertain. Trimming cost V 6 bases and J 4 bases, with 7 bases left between them. Per germline, CDR1 MDHEN and CDR2 SYDVKM. CDR3 length: 11 amino acids. CDR3 sequence (DNA): TGTGCCAGCAGACAAAAGTACGAGCAGTACTTC. It yields the protein CASRQKYEQYF.

This chain connects TRBV18 to TRBJ1-1; 7 nucleotides line up with TRBD1. Germline V gene sequence: CDR1 KGHSH, CDR2 LQKENI. The CDR3 covers 13 residues. The ends lost 5 bases at V and 6 bases at J; junction bases unmatched: 6. CDR3 sequence reads: CASSSRQGAEAFF. CDR3 DNA sequence: TGTGCCAGCTCATCCCGACAGGGCGCTGAAGCTTTCTTT.

The CDR3 DNA sequence: TGTGCCATCAGTGACCCTACCGGGGAGCTGTTTTTT. Protein: CAISDPTGELFF. The V and J genes are TRBV10-3 and TRBJ2-2; no clear D gene. Trimming removed 3 bases at V and 5 bases at J, with 4 bases between. CDR3 length: 12 residues. The V gene's germline CDR1 is ENHRY and CDR2 SYGVKD.

The chain joins TRBV28 to TRBJ1-1; perhaps TRBD1 as D (5 bases). Between the trimmed V and J ends, which lost 2 bases and 5 bases, there was a span of 21 bases. Germline lookup yields CDR1 MDHEN and CDR2 SYDVKM. CDR3 length: 17 amino acids. This chain's CDR3 is CASSLVAGYGAGTEAFF. The DNA for the CDR3 is TGTGCCAGCAGTTTAGTGGCAGGGTATGGTGCGGGAACTGAAGCTTTCTTT.

V and J are TRBV4-1 and TRBJ2-1, with D perhaps TRBD1 or TRBD2 (10 bases each). Looked up from germline, CDR1 is MGHRA and CDR2 is YSYEKL. The V gene lost 0 bases and the J gene lost 14 bases, with 29 bases spanning the gap. The CDR3 is made up of 18 amino acids. In nucleotides, the CDR3 is TGCGCCAGCAGCCAAGATCCACCACCGGGACAGGGGCTAGCGGGAGAGTTCTTC. It specifies CASSQDPPPGQGLAGEFF.

The chain is built from TRBV20-1 and TRBJ2-1; D uncertain. V was pared by 5 bases and J by 8 bases, with 10 bases between. CDR1 and CDR2 (germline): DFQATT, SNEGSKA (reference sequence). The CDR3 runs 11 residues. The CDR3 protein is CSARRVDEQFF. The CDR3 region has the DNA TGCAGTGCTCGCCGCGTTGATGAGCAGTTCTTC.

This clone has just one count. The V gene is TRBV2, the J gene TRBJ2-7, with D perhaps TRBD2 (6 bases). V lost 4 bases and J lost 0, with 10 bases in between. CDR3 length equals 14 residues. The germline V gene encodes CDR1 SNHLY and CDR2 FYNNEI. This CDR3 reads CASSARDSSYEQYF. In nucleotides, the CDR3 is TGTGCCAGCAGTGCCCGGGACTCCTCCTACGAGCAGTACTTC. The full variable domain, in which reference TRBV2 and TRBJ2-7 provide the parts outside the CDR3, is EPEVTQTPSHQVTQMGQEVILRCVPISNHLYFYWYRQILGQKVEFLVSFYNNEISEKSEIFDDQFSVERPDGSNFTLKIRSTKLEDSAMYFCASSARDSSYEQYFGPGTRLTVT.

Here the CDR3 reads CASSILCYCGRPSYEQYF. Written as DNA, the CDR3 is TGTGCCAGCAGCATTCTCTGCTACTGCGGGAGGCCCTCCTACGAGCAGTACTTC. This rearrangement joins TRBV21-1 to TRBJ2-7; the tabulated D call, TRBD2, remains unverified against the DNA. TRBV21-1 is a recognized pseudogene. The CDR3 contains 18 residues.

The rearrangement joins TRBV9 to TRBJ2-3, with 9 nucleotides matching TRBD2. This CDR3 has 16 residues. In germline, CDR1 is SGDLS, CDR2 YYNGEE. Losses at the gene ends were 0 bases for V and 4 bases for J; bases not matched to a gene: 6. Written as DNA, the CDR3 is TGTGCCAGCAGCGTAGACGCGGGAGGGAGCGCAGATACGCAGTATTTT. As protein: CASSVDAGGSADTQYF. Full variable domain (rest looked up from reference TRBV9 and TRBJ2-3): DSGVTQTPKHLITATGQRVTLRCSPRSGDLSVYWYQQSLDQGLQFLIQYYNGEERAKGNILERFSAQQFPDLHSELNLSSLELGDSALYFCASSVDAGGSADTQYFGPGTRLTVL.

The gene calls are TRBV28 and TRBJ1-4; D is possibly TRBD1 (6 bases). The germline V and J ends were trimmed by 3 bases and 8 bases, with 10 bases remaining between them. CDR1 and CDR2 from the germline V gene are MDHEN and SYDVKM. The CDR3 covers 13 residues. The CDR3 protein is CASSFGQPEKLFF. DNA for the CDR3: TGTGCCAGCAGTTTCGGACAGCCGGAAAAACTGTTTTTT.

The chain employs TRBV28 and TRBJ2-3, with 10 bases that match TRBD2. CDR3 length equals 15 residues. Losses at the gene ends were 4 bases for V and 2 bases for J; bases not matched to a gene: 3. Germline loops: CDR1 MDHEN, CDR2 SYDVKM. DNA for the CDR3: TGTGCCAGCAGTTCTAGCGGGAGCTCCACAGATACGCAGTATTTT. Its translation: CASSSSGSSTDTQYF.

This clone is a singleton in its sample. The V gene is TRBV6-5, the J gene TRBJ1-2; 7 nucleotides agree with TRBD1. CDR3 size: 15 residues. Losses at the gene ends were 6 bases for V and 8 bases for J; bases not matched to a gene: 15. CDR1 is MNHEY, CDR2 SVGAGI, per germline. CDR3 sequence reads: CASRLTSPRTGGYTF. The DNA for the CDR3 is TGTGCCAGCAGATTAACCTCCCCCAGGACAGGCGGCTACACCTTC.

V is TRBV6-1 and J is TRBJ2-2; D may be TRBD1 (5 bases). Trimming took 6 bases from V and 0 from J, leaving 11 bases between them. Per the germline V gene, CDR1 is MNHNS and CDR2 is SASEGT. The CDR3 is made up of 15 amino acids. For the CDR3, the DNA is TGTGCCAGCAGGGCAGGGTCCGCGAACACCGGGGAGCTGTTTTTT. Translated, it gives CASRAGSANTGELFF.

V is TRBV5-1 and J is TRBJ2-1; no definite D call. Trimming took off 7 bases at V and 6 bases at J, with 8 bases between the two ends. Germline-derived CDR1 and CDR2 are SGHRS and YFSETQ. This CDR3 has 11 residues. CDR3 region: CASRWSNEQFF. Here the CDR3 DNA reads TGCGCCAGCCGCTGGAGCAATGAGCAGTTCTTC.

This clone has a handful of counts. The V call is TRBV11-2, the J call TRBJ2-7, with 8 bases fitting TRBD1. Unmatched junction bases numbered 7, after V lost 0 bases and J lost 3 bases. CDR1 is SGHAT, CDR2 FQNNGV, per germline. The CDR3 runs 16 residues. As DNA, the CDR3 is TGTGCCAGCAGCTTAGATCCCAGGACAGGGAACTACGAGCAGTACTTC. Its protein is CASSLDPRTGNYEQYF.

The chain is built from TRBV2 and TRBJ2-7; tentative D call: TRBD1 (6 bases). Trimming shortened V by 3 bases and J by 3 bases, and 18 bases separated the two germline ends. The CDR3 runs 16 residues. CDR1 and CDR2 from the germline V gene are SNHLY and FYNNEI. CDR3 bases: TGTGCCAGCAGTGAGGCCCAGACAGGTTCGTTCTACGAGCAGTACTTC. Translated: CASSEAQTGSFYEQYF.

V usage is TRBV6-5 and J usage is TRBJ2-1; the match to TRBD1 covers 7 bases. CDR3 length: 13 amino acids. The junction had 8 bases not matched to a gene; V was cut back by 6 bases and J by 9 bases. Germline V gene sequence: CDR1 MNHEY, CDR2 SVGAGI. The CDR3 protein is CASRLKGGSEQFF. For the CDR3, the DNA is TGTGCCAGCAGGCTAAAAGGGGGCTCTGAGCAGTTCTTC.